This T cell receptor beta chain was retrieved from a study of blood T cell repertoires in COVID-19. Study details: From the United States, Italy and Spain came samples of acute and convalescent COVID-19. T cells, B-cell-depleted T cells, or PBMCs supplied cDNA or gDNA.

Note on this clone: Other DNA variants within this sample encode the same CDR3.

The germline gives CDR1 MNHEY, CDR2 SMNVEV (reference sequence). Trimming cost V 5 bases and J 2 bases; bases outside gene matches: 8. The CDR3 is 15 residues long. Per the authors' pipeline: From reference gene primer amplification, estimates of nucleated cell counts were derived. Profiling relied on immunoSEQ multiplex PCR, and the TCRdb table lists in-frame clones only, not all of them. V and J calls and clone size are as listed in that table; D and trimming were resolved from the DNA. Altogether 310,000 or so clones are present, about 89% being singletons, with the ten largest covering 6.4%. The sequenced material came from peripheral blood. This chain connects TRBV27 to TRBJ1-2, with 7 bases aligning to TRBD1. This receptor was taken from a man between 18 and 29 years old who had recovered from COVID-19. The CDR3 region is CASSLRTGGNYGYTF. The CDR3 DNA sequence: TGTGCCAGCAGTCTCCGGACAGGTGGAAACTATGGCTACACCTTC.